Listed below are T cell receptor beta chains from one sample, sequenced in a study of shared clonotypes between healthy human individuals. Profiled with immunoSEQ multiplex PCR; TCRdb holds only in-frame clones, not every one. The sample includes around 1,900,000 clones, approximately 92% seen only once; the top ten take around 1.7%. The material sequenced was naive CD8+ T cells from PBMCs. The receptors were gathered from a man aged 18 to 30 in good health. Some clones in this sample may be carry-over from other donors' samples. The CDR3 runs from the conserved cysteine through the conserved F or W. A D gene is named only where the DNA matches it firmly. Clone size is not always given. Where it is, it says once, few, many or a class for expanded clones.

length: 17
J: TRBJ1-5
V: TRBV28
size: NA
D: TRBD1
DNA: TGTGCCAGCAGAGAGGACAGGGGCTCCCCGGGGGATCAGCCCCAGCATTTT
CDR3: CASREDRGSPGDQPQHF

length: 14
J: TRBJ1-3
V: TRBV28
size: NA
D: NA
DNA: TGTGCCAGCAGAACCAGGGTTGCTGGAAACACCATATATTTT
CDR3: CASRTRVAGNTIYF

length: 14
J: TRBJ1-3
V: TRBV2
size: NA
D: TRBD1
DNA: TGTGCTAGTAAGAAGCAGGGGGCAAGAAACACCATATATTTT
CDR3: CASKKQGARNTIYF

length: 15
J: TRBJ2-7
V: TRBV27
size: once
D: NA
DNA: TGTGCCAGCAGCCTCACTCAGGGACTCTCCTACGAGCAGTACTTC
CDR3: CASSLTQGLSYEQYF

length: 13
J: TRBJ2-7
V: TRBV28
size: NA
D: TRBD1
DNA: TGTGCCAGCAATCAGGACAGGGGGAGCGAGCAGTACTTC
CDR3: CASNQDRGSEQYF

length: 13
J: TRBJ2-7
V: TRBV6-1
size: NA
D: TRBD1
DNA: TGTGCCAGCAGTGAGAGGACAGGGTTTTGGCAGTACTTC
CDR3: CASSERTGFWQYF

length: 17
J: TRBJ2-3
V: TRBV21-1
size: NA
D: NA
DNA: TGTGCCAGCAGCAAAGGGGTGCGGGAGACTCCCACAGATACGCAGTATTTT
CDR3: CASSKGVRETPTDTQYF

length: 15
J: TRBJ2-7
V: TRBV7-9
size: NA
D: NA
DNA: TGTGCCAGCAGCTCCCCCCGGCAGGGCCGCTACGAGCAGTACTTC
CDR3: CASSSPRQGRYEQYF

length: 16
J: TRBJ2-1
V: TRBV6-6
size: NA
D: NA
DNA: TGTGCCAGCAGTTACGTTAGGGACCCGACTCACAATGAGCAGTTCTTC
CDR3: CASSYVRDPTHNEQFF

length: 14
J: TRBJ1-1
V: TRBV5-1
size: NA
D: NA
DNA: TGCGCCAGCAGCTTGACAGACAAGAACACTGAAGCTTTCTTT
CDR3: CASSLTDKNTEAFF

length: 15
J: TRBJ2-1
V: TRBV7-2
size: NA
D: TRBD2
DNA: TGTGCCAGCAGCTCAGGGACTAGGTCGTACAATGAGCAGTTCTTC
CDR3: CASSSGTRSYNEQFF

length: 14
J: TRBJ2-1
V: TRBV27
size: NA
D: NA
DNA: TGTGCCAGCAGTTTTCAGGGCGTATACAATGAGCAGTTCTTC
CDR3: CASSFQGVYNEQFF

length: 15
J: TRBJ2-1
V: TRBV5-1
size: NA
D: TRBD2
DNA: TGCGCCAGCAGCGTTGGGGAGGGCCGCTACAATGAGCAGTTCTTC
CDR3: CASSVGEGRYNEQFF

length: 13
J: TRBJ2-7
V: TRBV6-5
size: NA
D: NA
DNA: TGTGCCAGCAGTTACGGGGAGGGGGACGAGCAGTACTTC
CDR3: CASSYGEGDEQYF

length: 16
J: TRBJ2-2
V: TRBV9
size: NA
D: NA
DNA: TGTGCCAGCAGCGTAGGGAGGGGACGGGACACCGGGGAGCTGTTTTTT
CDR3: CASSVGRGRDTGELFF

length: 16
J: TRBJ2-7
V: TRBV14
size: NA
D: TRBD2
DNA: TGTGCCAGCAGCCAAGGGGGGGGTCGTTTTATCTACGAGCAGTACTTC
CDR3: CASSQGGGRFIYEQYF

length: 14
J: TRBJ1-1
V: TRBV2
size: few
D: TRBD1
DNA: TGTGCCAGCAGCGGGACAGTGTGGGACACTGAAGCTTTCTTT
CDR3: CASSGTVWDTEAFF

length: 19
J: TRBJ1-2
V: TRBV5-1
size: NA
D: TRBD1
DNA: TGCGCCAGCAGCTTGAATCTAGTGGAACAGGGGAAGTTTCAAGCTGGCTACACCTTC
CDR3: CASSLNLVEQGKFQAGYTF

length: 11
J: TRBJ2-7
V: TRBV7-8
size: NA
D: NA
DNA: TGTGCCAGCAGCCTACGGGGCGAGCAGTACTTC
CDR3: CASSLRGEQYF

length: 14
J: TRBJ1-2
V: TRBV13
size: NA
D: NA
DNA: TGTGCCAGCAGCCCACCGAGGGGGGGCTATGGCTACACCTTC
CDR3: CASSPPRGGYGYTF

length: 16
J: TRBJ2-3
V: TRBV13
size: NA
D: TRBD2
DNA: TGTGCCAGCAGCTCCACTAGCGGGACCGAAGGAGATACGCAGTATTTT
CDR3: CASSSTSGTEGDTQYF

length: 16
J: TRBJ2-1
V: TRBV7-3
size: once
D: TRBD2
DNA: TGTGCCAGCAGCTCTCGGACTAGCTTCTCCTACAATGAGCAGTTCTTC
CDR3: CASSSRTSFSYNEQFF